One sample yielded the 10 T cell receptor beta chains listed below, sequenced in a study of blood T cell repertoires in COVID-19. Only in-frame clones appear in the TCRdb table, and some are missing; sequencing was by immunoSEQ multiplex PCR. The sample carries about 310,000 clones, about 87% recorded once. Sequenced sample: peripheral blood. Receptor source: a man in his 70s with acute or convalescent COVID-19.

The chain uses TRBV7-2 and TRBJ1-1; D call uncertain. V lost 8 bases to trimming and J lost 1 base, with 14 bases between them. The length of the CDR3 is 14 residues. Germline V lookup: CDR1 SGHTA, CDR2 FQGNSA. The CDR3 coding sequence is TGTGCCAGCGGTTCAGTATACCGGAACACTGAAGCTTTCTTT. It yields the protein CASGSVYRNTEAFF. Based on the CDR3 plus reference TRBV7-2 and TRBJ1-1, the full variable domain is GAGVSQSPSNKVTEKGKDVELRCDPISGHTALYWYRQSLGQGLEFLIYFQGNSAPDKSGLPSDRFSAERTGGSVSTLTIQRTQQEDSAVYLCASGSVYRNTEAFFGQGTRLTVV.

This rearrangement joins TRBV6-5 to TRBJ2-2, with D perhaps TRBD2 (5 bases). The CDR3 runs 16 residues. Germline V gene data show CDR1 as MNHEY and CDR2 as SVGAGI. Trimming removed 2 bases from V and 0 bases from J, with 10 bases in between. DNA of the CDR3: TGTGCCAGCAGTTACCAAGGACTGACGAACACCGGGGAGCTGTTTTTT. It encodes CASSYQGLTNTGELFF.

V and J are TRBV18 and TRBJ1-5; 9 bases match TRBD1. CDR1 and CDR2 from the germline V gene are KGHSH and LQKENI. The length of the CDR3 is 15 residues. Losses at the gene ends were 3 bases for V and 4 bases for J; bases not matched to a gene: 4. CDR3 nucleotide sequence: TGTGCCAGCTCACCCTATGGACAGGGGAATCAGCCCCAGCATTTT. It yields the protein CASSPYGQGNQPQHF.

J is TRBJ2-3 and V is TRBV4-2; D may be TRBD2 (5 bases). This CDR3 region has 17 residues. V dropped 1 base and J dropped 2 bases, with 16 bases sitting between them. Germline values: CDR1 LGHNA, CDR2 YNFKEQ. The DNA for the CDR3 is TGTGCCAGCAGCCAAGCCCCCTCGGGGTCAAACACAGATACGCAGTATTTT. It encodes CASSQAPSGSNTDTQYF.

The chain links TRBV19 to TRBJ1-5; tentatively, D is TRBD1 (5 bases). The CDR3 runs 12 residues. Trimming took off 6 bases at V and 2 bases at J, with 5 bases between the two ends. Per germline, CDR1 LNHDA and CDR2 SQIVND (reference sequence). CDR3: CASRTGNQPQHF. CDR3 sequence (DNA): TGTGCCAGTAGGACAGGCAATCAGCCCCAGCATTTT.

The J gene is TRBJ1-2, the V gene TRBV4-1; 7 bases agree with TRBD1. Per the germline V gene, CDR1 is MGHRA and CDR2 is YSYEKL. V gave up 6 bases and J gave up 8 bases; unmatched junction bases: 12. The CDR3 runs to 14 residues. This chain's CDR3 is CASSPGTAMGGYTF. The CDR3 DNA reads as TGCGCCAGCAGTCCCGGGACAGCCATGGGGGGCTACACCTTC.

The chain joins TRBV20-1 to TRBJ1-2; no reliable D call. Trimming stripped 6 bases from V and 4 bases from J, with 6 bases between. CDR3 size: 10 residues. Germline V gives CDR1 DFQATT, CDR2 SNEGSKA (reference sequence). DNA for the CDR3: TGCAGTGCCCCAGGCTATGGCTACACCTTC. Its protein is CSAPGYGYTF.

This clone has a handful of counts. The rearrangement links TRBV4-3 to TRBJ2-2; D is possibly TRBD1 (5 bases). The V end lost 1 base, the J end lost 7 bases, and 19 bases lay between the germline ends. The CDR3 is made up of 17 amino acids. The germline V gene has CDR1 LGHNA and CDR2 YSLEER. The CDR3 region is CASSQGLLVGVDGELFF. The CDR3 DNA reads TGCGCCAGCAGCCAAGGTCTCCTGGTAGGGGTTGACGGGGAGCTGTTTTTT.

The chain combines TRBV5-1 with TRBJ2-5; the D gene is possibly TRBD2 (5 bases). Between the trimmed V and J ends, which lost 0 bases and 5 bases, there was a span of 14 bases. The CDR3 extends over 15 amino acids. Looked up from germline, CDR1 is SGHRS and CDR2 is YFSETQ. For the CDR3, the DNA is TGCGCCAGCAGCTTGGCGACTACCGGGTTCGAGACCCAGTACTTC. Its protein product is CASSLATTGFETQYF.

This clone was seen only a few times. This chain links TRBV11-2 with TRBJ2-7, with D possibly matching TRBD1 (6 bases). The ends were cut back, 2 bases at V and 2 bases at J, with 13 bases in the middle. The CDR3 runs 15 residues. Germline CDR1 is SGHAT and CDR2 is FQNNGV. In nucleotides, the CDR3 is TGTGCCAGCAGCTTATATCAGGGGATAGCCTACGAGCAGTACTTC. Protein: CASSLYQGIAYEQYF.